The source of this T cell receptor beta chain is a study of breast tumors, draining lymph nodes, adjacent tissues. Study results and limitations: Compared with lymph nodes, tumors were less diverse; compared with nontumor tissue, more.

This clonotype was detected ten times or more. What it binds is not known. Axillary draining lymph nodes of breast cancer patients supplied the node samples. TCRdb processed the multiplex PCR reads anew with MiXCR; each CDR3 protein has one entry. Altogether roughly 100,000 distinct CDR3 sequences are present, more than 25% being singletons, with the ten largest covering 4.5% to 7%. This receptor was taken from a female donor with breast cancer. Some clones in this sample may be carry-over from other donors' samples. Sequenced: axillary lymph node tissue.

In DNA form, the CDR3 reads TGTGCCAGCAGCCGCGGACAGAACTATGGCTACACCTTC. The encoded protein is CASSRGQNYGYTF. This rearrangement joins TRBV11-2 to TRBJ1-2; the D gene is possibly TRBD1 (6 bases). The ends were cut back, 5 bases at V and 2 bases at J, with 9 bases in the middle. The CDR3 sequence is 13 residues long. Germline CDR1 SGHAT, CDR2 FQNNGV.